The 32 T cell receptor beta chains reported below all come from one sample, sequenced in a study of blood T cells in healthy people across ages. PCR was performed a second time for about 6 to 11 cycles using a sample-barcoded 5' primer and a J-beta primer mix. MiXCR, applied by TCRdb to the 5' RACE reads, yields one record per CDR3 protein. The profile shows roughly 1,800,000 distinct CDR3 sequences, roughly 50% of them singletons. Sequencing was carried out using blood. The origin of the receptors is a woman aged 40 to 49 in good health.

V usage is TRBV20-1 and J usage is TRBJ2-3, with 13 nucleotides matching TRBD2. The length of the CDR3 is 15 residues. Germline values: CDR1 DFQATT, CDR2 SNEGSKA (reference sequence). The trim removed 5 bases at V and 6 bases at J, leaving 8 bases unmatched. The CDR3 sequence is CSASPGLAGEDTQYF. CDR3 bases: TGCAGTGCTTCCCCCGGACTAGCGGGAGAGGATACGCAGTATTTT.

The J gene is TRBJ2-5, the V gene TRBV10-3; D is unclear. Deletions cut 3 bases from V and 1 base from J, with 6 bases between. The CDR3 consists of 13 residues. The germline V gene has CDR1 ENHRY and CDR2 SYGVKD. The CDR3 reads CAISDRIQETQYF. The CDR3 nucleotides are TGTGCCATCAGTGACAGGATCCAAGAGACCCAGTACTTC.

This sequence joins TRBV20-1 and TRBJ2-3; 9 bases line up with TRBD2. CDR3 size: 15 residues. Germline V gene data show CDR1 as DFQATT and CDR2 as SNEGSKA (reference sequence). The V segment lost 0 bases and the J segment 6 bases; nucleotides outside the gene matches: 7. DNA of the CDR3: TGCAGTGCTAGAGACACTAGCGGGTTAAGCGATACGCAGTATTTT. As protein: CSARDTSGLSDTQYF.

This chain uses TRBV12-3 or TRBV12-4 with TRBJ2-1; weak D call: TRBD2 (6 bases). CDR3 size: 17 residues. V lost 5 bases, J lost 1 base, and 18 bases lay in between. This chain's CDR3 is CASSGPGEGSSYNEQFF. The DNA of the CDR3 is TGTGCCAGCAGTGGGCCGGGGGAAGGCTCTTCCTACAATGAGCAGTTCTTC.

This clonotype was observed a handful of times. The gene calls are TRBV4-1 and TRBJ2-1; possibly TRBD1 for D (5 bases). V lost 4 bases and J lost 1, with 17 bases in between. The CDR3 runs to 17 residues. Germline CDR1 MGHRA, CDR2 YSYEKL. DNA for the CDR3: TGCGCCAGCAGCCCTCCGGCAGGGCTACCTTCCTACAATGAGCAGTTCTTC. Its translation is CASSPPAGLPSYNEQFF.

The J gene is TRBJ2-3, the V gene TRBV6-5; D is undetermined. This CDR3 is 15 amino acids long. Germline V CDR1 and CDR2: MNHEY, SVGAGI. V was clipped by 7 bases and J by 2 bases, with 16 bases between them. The CDR3 bases are TGTGCCAGCACAACCGGGCTTACCTCCACAGATACGCAGTATTTT. Encoded protein: CASTTGLTSTDTQYF.

As for this clonotype: At one boundary the junction diverges from the germline segment, which might be a read error. The chain is built from TRBV15 and TRBJ2-7; 9 nucleotides align to TRBD1. Germline CDR1 and CDR2: LNHNV and YYDKDF (reference sequence). This CDR3 has 15 amino acids. DNA of the CDR3: TGTGCCACCAGCATCTCCGGGACAGGGTTCTACGGGCAGTACTTC. Protein product: CATSISGTGFYGQYF.

In this sample, this clonotype turned up a few times. The V gene is TRBV3-1, the J gene TRBJ2-3; no firm D call. V lost 7 bases to trimming and J lost 0 bases, with 17 bases between them. Germline V lookup: CDR1 LGHDT, CDR2 YNNKEL (reference sequence). This CDR3 is 16 amino acids long. The CDR3 reads CASTSTAGFSTDTQYF. DNA for the CDR3: TGTGCCAGCACCTCCACCGCCGGGTTTAGCACAGATACGCAGTATTTT.

The chain joins TRBV2 to TRBJ2-5; D is ambiguous. Trimming pared 0 bases from V and 6 bases from J, leaving 11 bases between. Germline CDR1 reads SNHLY; CDR2 reads FYNNEI. This CDR3 contains 14 residues. CDR3 DNA: TGTGCCAGCAGTGAAGCCAGTCAGTGGAAGACCCAGTACTTC. Translation: CASSEASQWKTQYF.

Concerning this clonotype itself: An end of the junction does not agree with germline; a read error may underlie this. The chain carries TRBV12-3 or TRBV12-4 and TRBJ2-5; D is unclear. The length of the CDR3 is 13 residues. CDR3 amino acids: CASGYTHQETQYF. The CDR3 region has the DNA TGTGCCAGCGGCTACACCCACCAGGAGACCCAGTACTTC.

The chain joins TRBV7-9 to TRBJ1-2; D possibly corresponds to TRBD1 (5 bases). The CDR3 extends over 15 amino acids. Between the trimmed V and J ends, which lost 6 bases and 1 base, there was a span of 15 bases. The germline CDR1 and CDR2 sequences are SEHNR and FQNEAQ (reference sequence). The CDR3 DNA reads as TGTGCCAGCAGTTCCCCCGGCAGGGTTAACTATGGCTACACCTTC. Translated: CASSSPGRVNYGYTF.

The V and J genes are TRBV6-2 or TRBV6-3 and TRBJ2-4; 7 nucleotides line up with TRBD1. TRBJ2-7 explains the end of the DNA better; the J call may be wrong. The CDR3 sequence is 14 residues long. Germline-derived CDR1 and CDR2 are MNHEY and SVGEGT. The CDR3 is CASRGQVLSYEQYF. The CDR3 DNA sequence: TGTGCCAGCAGAGGACAGGTGTTATCCTACGAGCAGTACTTC.

This chain links TRBV6-2 or TRBV6-3 with TRBJ1-6, with TRBD1 matching over 8 bases. Germline CDR1 and CDR2: MNHEY and SVGEGT. J lost 9 bases, V lost 2 bases, and 9 bases had no gene match. The CDR3 has 16 amino acids. CDR3 amino acids: CASSYETGEVGSPLHF. The DNA of the CDR3 is TGTGCCAGCAGTTACGAGACAGGGGAGGTCGGTTCACCCCTCCACTTT.

This chain uses TRBV28 with TRBJ2-4, with TRBD1 matching 7 bases. The CDR3 totals 14 residues. Germline loops: CDR1 MDHEN, CDR2 SYDVKM. The V and J ends lost 6 bases and 6 bases, in that order; junction bases with no gene match: 8. CDR3 DNA: TGTGCCAGCAGCGCAGACAGGGCGGTAAACATTCAGTACTTC. Translation gives CASSADRAVNIQYF.

This chain links TRBV11-2 with TRBJ1-4; 7 bases align to TRBD1. V was pared by 5 bases and J by 7 bases, with 7 bases of the junction left unmatched. The CDR3 spans 14 residues. Germline assignment: CDR1 SGHAT and CDR2 FQNNGV. In DNA form, the CDR3 reads TGTGCCAGCAGCGAGGGACAGAGTCGTGAAAAACTGTTTTTT. This codes for CASSEGQSREKLFF.

CDR3: CASSPLILKTGHTEAFF. The DNA of the CDR3 is TGTGCCAGCAGCCCTCTTATTTTGAAGACAGGGCACACTGAAGCTTTCTTT. V is TRBV5-6 and J is TRBJ1-1; 7 bases are shared with TRBD1. The CDR3 consists of 17 residues. V gave up 4 bases and J gave up 3 bases; unmatched junction bases: 15. The germline V gene encodes CDR1 SGHDT and CDR2 YYEEEE. The full variable domain, rest sourced from reference TRBV5-6 and TRBJ1-1, is DAGVTQSPTHLIKTRGQQVTLRCSPKSGHDTVSWYQQALGQGPQFIFQYYEEEERQRGNFPDRFSGHQFPNYSSELNVNALLLGDSALYLCASSPLILKTGHTEAFFGQGTRLTVV.

The chain links TRBV11-2 to TRBJ2-5; perhaps TRBD2 as D (5 bases). The CDR3 length is 16 residues. V lost 5 bases, J lost 4 bases, and 20 bases lay in between. In germline, CDR1 is SGHAT, CDR2 FQNNGV. CDR3 in DNA: TGTGCCAGCAGCCCAGGATTGGGGAGTGGTAGAGAGACCCAGTACTTC. This translates into CASSPGLGSGRETQYF.

This chain links TRBV28 with TRBJ2-7, with D unresolved. Trimming removed 2 bases from V and 0 bases from J, with 11 bases in between. The CDR3 runs 15 residues. CDR1 is MDHEN, CDR2 SYDVKM, per germline. This chain's CDR3 is CASSLIGPSSYEQYF. The CDR3 DNA reads as TGTGCCAGCAGTTTAATCGGCCCCAGCTCCTACGAGCAGTACTTC.

The chain couples TRBV10-3 to TRBJ2-3; the D is unclear. V gave up 4 bases and J gave up 0 bases, with 8 bases separating them. The CDR3 is made up of 14 amino acids. The germline CDR1 and CDR2 sequences are ENHRY and SYGVKD. CDR3 amino acids: CAISAQPSTDTQYF. CDR3 in DNA: TGTGCCATCAGTGCCCAACCGAGCACAGATACGCAGTATTTT.

This clonotype was counted between two and nine times. The rearrangement uses TRBV29-1 and TRBJ2-7; 8 bases line up with TRBD2. Germline V gene data show CDR1 as SQVTM and CDR2 as ANQGSEA. The V segment lost 5 bases and the J segment 1 base; nucleotides outside the gene matches: 4. This CDR3 is built from 13 residues. The CDR3 nucleotides read TGCAGCGTTCATAGCGGGGCGTCCTACGAGCAGTACTTC. Protein product: CSVHSGASYEQYF.

A few counts support this clonotype. The DNA for the CDR3 is TGTGCCAGCAGTTACTCCGCATATAATTCACCCCTCCACTTT. It encodes CASSYSAYNSPLHF. The gene calls are TRBV6-5 and TRBJ1-6; D not resolved. The CDR3 is made up of 14 amino acids. The germline V and J ends were trimmed by 0 bases and 4 bases, with 4 bases remaining between them. Germline loops: CDR1 MNHEY, CDR2 SVGAGI.

There are a few counts of this clonotype. The chain uses TRBV5-1 and TRBJ2-3; perhaps TRBD2 as D (5 bases). Looked up from germline, CDR1 is SGHRS and CDR2 is YFSETQ. This CDR3 spans 14 amino acids. The germline V and J ends were trimmed by 4 bases and 5 bases, with 14 bases remaining between them. CDR3 loop: CASSAGPSIDTQYF. CDR3 DNA: TGCGCCAGCAGCGCGGGCCCATCCATAGATACGCAGTATTTT.

This chain connects TRBV12-3 or TRBV12-4 to TRBJ2-6, with a tentative D call TRBD1 (5 bases). CDR3 length: 15 amino acids. Trimming shortened V by 3 bases and J by 2 bases, and 8 bases separated the two germline ends. The CDR3 loop reads CASSFRGTGANVLTF. The CDR3 DNA reads as TGTGCCAGCAGTTTTAGGGGCACTGGGGCCAACGTCCTGACTTTC.

The sample holds a few counts of this clonotype. The chain employs TRBV7-2 and TRBJ2-5; perhaps TRBD1 as D (5 bases). The CDR3 has 12 amino acids. Between the trimmed V and J ends, which lost 8 bases and 2 bases, there was a span of 9 bases. Germline CDR1 SGHTA, CDR2 FQGNSA. The CDR3 is CASGRVQETQYF. CDR3 nucleotide sequence: TGTGCCAGCGGCAGGGTTCAAGAGACCCAGTACTTC.

V usage is TRBV19 and J usage is TRBJ2-7; D is possibly TRBD2 (6 bases). The CDR3 consists of 15 residues. Between the trimmed V and J ends, which lost 5 bases and 0 bases, there was a span of 14 bases. Germline lookup yields CDR1 LNHDA and CDR2 SQIVND (reference sequence). In DNA form, the CDR3 reads TGTGCCAGTAGTGACGGGACTGACCTCTCCTACGAGCAGTACTTC. Amino acids: CASSDGTDLSYEQYF.

V usage is TRBV4-1 and J usage is TRBJ2-3; TRBD1 is a possible D gene (6 bases). The CDR3 length is 13 residues. CDR1 is MGHRA and CDR2 is YSYEKL in the germline V gene. Trimming stripped 0 bases from V and 9 bases from J, with 10 bases between. The CDR3 region has the DNA TGCGCCAGCAGCCAAGACCCGACAGGCACGCAGTATTTT. Amino acids: CASSQDPTGTQYF.

This clonotype was picked up a small number of times. This chain uses TRBV27 with TRBJ2-7; 9 bases match TRBD2. V dropped 5 bases and J dropped 2; count of bases not matched to a gene: 4. CDR1 and CDR2 (germline): MNHEY, SMNVEV (reference sequence). The CDR3 is 14 amino acids. CDR3 sequence: CASSLAGRPYEQYF. Written as DNA, the CDR3 is TGTGCCAGCAGTCTAGCGGGGCGGCCCTACGAGCAGTACTTC.

The chain employs TRBV6-6 and TRBJ2-1; no clear D gene. CDR3 size: 14 residues. Trimming left V 2 bases short and J 6 bases short, with 11 bases between. Germline V gene sequence: CDR1 MNHNY, CDR2 SVGAGI (reference sequence). The CDR3 spells CASSYPGLSNEQFF. In DNA form, the CDR3 reads TGTGCCAGCAGTTACCCCGGTTTGTCCAATGAGCAGTTCTTC.

The V gene is TRBV7-2, the J gene TRBJ2-4, with 10 positions matching TRBD2. Per the germline V gene, CDR1 is SGHTA and CDR2 is FQGNSA. The CDR3 contains 15 residues. V was pared by 5 bases and J by 15 bases, with 16 bases of the junction left unmatched. CDR3 DNA sequence: TGTGCCAGCAGCCAGAGCGGGGGGGTGACCTACGAGCTGTACTTC. It specifies CASSQSGGVTYELYF.

V gene TRBV4-1 combines with J gene TRBJ1-1; D gene ambiguous. The V gene's germline CDR1 is MGHRA and CDR2 YSYEKL. This CDR3 is built from 14 residues. V lost 1 base to trimming and J lost 7 bases, with 13 bases between them. As DNA, the CDR3 is TGCGCCAGCAGCCAAGTTTGGGCGCAGGATGAAGCTTTCTTT. Its translation is CASSQVWAQDEAFF.

The chain carries TRBV25-1 and TRBJ1-1, with 7 bases that match TRBD1. In germline, CDR1 is MGHDK, CDR2 SYGVNS. V shed 7 bases and J 6 bases; nucleotides not matched to a gene: 5. This CDR3 is 12 amino acids long. CDR3: CASIQGTAEAFF. The CDR3 DNA reads TGTGCCAGCATACAGGGGACCGCTGAAGCTTTCTTT.

The sample holds a few counts of this clonotype. The chain combines TRBV27 with TRBJ2-1, with 9 bases matching TRBD2. V lost 3 bases to trimming and J lost 7 bases; unmatched junction nucleotides: 13. CDR1 is MNHEY and CDR2 is SMNVEV in the germline V gene (reference sequence). This CDR3 has 17 residues. The CDR3 reads CASSFLYVAGEMNEQFF. The CDR3 bases are TGTGCCAGCAGTTTCCTCTATGTAGCGGGGGAGATGAATGAGCAGTTCTTC.